The next 23 T cell receptor beta chains were all read from a single sample in a study of blood T cell repertoires in COVID-19 (dated by TCRdb to about 2020). The library was obtained by the immunoSEQ multiplex PCR assay. Entries here come from immuneACCESS through TCRdb and include only in-frame sequences with V and J called. Some clones fail to appear in such tables; in the studies checked, an unresolved V gene covers under half of the shortfall, and the cause of the remainder is unknown. In this sample the table shows fewer than 110,000 clones, 87% of which occur a single time. The ten largest clones represent 9.5% to 13% of the sample. Sequencing used peripheral blood. The receptors come from a woman aged 25 to 45 with acute or convalescent COVID-19.

The chain carries TRBV7-2 and TRBJ1-2; TRBD1 matches 9 bases. V was clipped by 3 bases and J by 7 bases; unmatched bases: 3. This CDR3 has 13 residues. The germline CDR1 and CDR2 sequences are SGHTA and FQGNSA. The CDR3 nucleotides are TGTGCCAGCAGCTTGACAGGGGGTATTGGCTACACCTTC. Translation gives CASSLTGGIGYTF.

This rearrangement joins TRBV21-1 to TRBJ2-7; the listed D gene, TRBD1, was not tested against the DNA. TRBV21-1 is shown as a pseudogene. There are 14 residues in the CDR3. The CDR3 region has the DNA TGTGCCAGCGTCTTGTCAGGGGGAAGCTACGAGCAGTACTTC. Encoded protein: CASVLSGGSYEQYF.

The chain is built from TRBV5-8 and TRBJ1-1, with D tentatively TRBD1 (6 bases). V was shortened by 0 bases and J by 1 base, with 7 bases between the two germline ends. This CDR3 region has 14 residues. CDR1 is SGHTS and CDR2 is YDEGEE in the germline V gene. The CDR3 bases are TGTGCCAGCAGCTTGGCGGACAGGAACACTGAAGCTTTCTTT. Amino acid sequence: CASSLADRNTEAFF.

This rearrangement joins TRBV10-3 to TRBJ1-1; D remains ambiguous. V lost 0 bases, J lost 0 bases, and 5 bases lay in between. The V gene's germline CDR1 is ENHRY and CDR2 SYGVKD. This CDR3 has 14 residues. The CDR3: CAISESAVNTEAFF. The CDR3 DNA reads TGTGCCATCAGTGAGTCAGCGGTGAACACTGAAGCTTTCTTT.

The chain recombines TRBV5-1 with TRBJ1-1; TRBD1 is a possible D gene (5 bases). Germline V gene data show CDR1 as SGHRS and CDR2 as YFSETQ. The V end was cut by 4 bases, the J end by 4 bases, with 14 bases between. The CDR3 covers 14 residues. Written as DNA, the CDR3 is TGCGCCAGCAGCGTGGGGTCGGGGGGCACTGAAGCTTTCTTT. The encoded protein is CASSVGSGGTEAFF.

The count of this clone is one. The chain is built from TRBV7-9 and TRBJ1-3, with no clear D. V was shortened by 5 bases and J by 7 bases, with 6 bases between the two germline ends. The CDR3 is 11 residues long. The germline gives CDR1 SEHNR, CDR2 FQNEAQ (reference sequence). CDR3 nucleotides: TGTGCCAGCAGCCTTCCCAACACCATATATTTT. Its translation is CASSLPNTIYF.

The genes are TRBV6-4 and TRBJ1-5; D not resolved. V lost 0 bases and J 2 bases, leaving 20 bases between the germline ends. Germline V gene sequence: CDR1 MRHNA, CDR2 SNTAGT. The CDR3 is 19 residues long. CDR3 in amino acids: CASSDSSWMSSEGNQPQHF. The CDR3 region has the DNA TGTGCCAGCAGTGACTCATCATGGATGAGCTCTGAGGGCAATCAGCCCCAGCATTTT.

The V gene is TRBV9, the J gene TRBJ2-2, with a weak D call TRBD1 (5 bases). This CDR3 region has 16 residues. Germline CDR1 SGDLS, CDR2 YYNGEE. Trimming shortened V by 0 bases and J by 0 bases, and 9 bases separated the two germline ends. CDR3 in DNA: TGTGCCAGCAGCGTAGAAGGGGAATCGAACACCGGGGAGCTGTTTTTT. It yields the protein CASSVEGESNTGELFF.

The chain has TRBV6-1 and TRBJ2-7, with TRBD1 matching over 7 bases. The J segment lost 4 bases and the V segment lost 1 base, leaving 13 bases of the junction unmatched. In germline, CDR1 is MNHNS, CDR2 SASEGT. The CDR3 has 17 amino acids. The CDR3 spells CASSEGGRRQGLYEQYF. CDR3 DNA sequence: TGTGCCAGCAGTGAAGGGGGGCGGAGACAGGGCTTATACGAGCAGTACTTC.

J is TRBJ1-2 and V is TRBV19; 7 bases align to TRBD1. Trimming at V came to 5 bases and at J to 2 bases, leaving 5 bases not matched to a gene. Per germline, CDR1 LNHDA and CDR2 SQIVND (reference sequence). CDR3 size: 14 residues. As DNA, the CDR3 is TGTGCCAGTAGTCGACAGGGCGGGAACTATGGCTACACCTTC. Translated, it gives CASSRQGGNYGYTF. Looking up the rest from reference TRBV19 and TRBJ1-2 gives the full variable domain: DGGITQSPKYLFRKEGQNVTLSCEQNLNHDAMYWYRQDPGQGLRLIYYSQIVNDFQKGDIAEGYSVSREKKESFPLTVTSAQKNPTAFYLCASSRQGGNYGYTFGSGTRLTVV.

This clone has more than one count but fewer than ten. The chain carries TRBV28 and TRBJ2-2; D is unresolved. CDR3 size: 16 residues. Trimming left V 3 bases short and J 0 bases short, with 11 bases between. Germline V gene data show CDR1 as MDHEN and CDR2 as SYDVKM. CDR3 residues: CASSFPPFANTGELFF. DNA for the CDR3: TGTGCCAGCAGTTTTCCTCCGTTCGCGAACACCGGGGAGCTGTTTTTT.

This chain links TRBV18 with TRBJ1-1, with D possibly matching TRBD1 (5 bases). The germline CDR1 and CDR2 sequences are KGHSH and LQKENI. The CDR3 has 15 amino acids. Trimming shortened V by 5 bases and J by 0 bases, and 13 bases separated the two germline ends. CDR3 in DNA: TGTGCCAGCTCAAGGGGCGCCCTCATGAACACTGAAGCTTTCTTT. This gives the protein CASSRGALMNTEAFF.

The rearrangement joins TRBV28 to TRBJ2-6; D gene ambiguous. CDR3 size: 14 residues. Trimming took off 8 bases at V and 2 bases at J, with 10 bases between the two ends. Germline-derived CDR1 and CDR2 are MDHEN and SYDVKM. Here the CDR3 reads CASFSRTGANVLTF. The CDR3 DNA follows: TGTGCCAGCTTCTCGAGGACTGGGGCCAACGTCCTGACTTTC. The entire variable domain, with the rest obtained from reference TRBV28 and TRBJ2-6, is as follows: DVKVTQSSRYLVKRTGEKVFLECVQDMDHENMFWYRQDPGLGLRLIYFSYDVKMKEKGDIPEGYSVSREKKERFSLILESASTNQTSMYLCASFSRTGANVLTFGAGSRLTVL.

The sample holds one count of this clone. The V and J genes are TRBV7-2 and TRBJ2-7, with D unclear. This CDR3 has 12 amino acids. Per germline, CDR1 SGHTA and CDR2 FQGNSA. V shed 1 base and J shed 3 bases, with 4 bases lying between them. CDR3 bases: TGTGCCAGCAGCTTAGTAGTCTACGAGCAGTACTTC. Its protein product is CASSLVVYEQYF.

The chain recombines TRBV15 with TRBJ2-3; 7 bases agree with TRBD2. V trimming: 1 base; J trimming: 5 bases; junction bases outside the gene matches: 9. Germline values: CDR1 LNHNV, CDR2 YYDKDF (reference sequence). The CDR3 is made up of 16 amino acids. The CDR3 reads CATSRAVPSGLDTQYF. In DNA form, the CDR3 reads TGTGCCACCAGCAGAGCAGTGCCTAGCGGATTAGATACGCAGTATTTT.

The CDR3 protein is CASSDSNSYGYTF. The CDR3 DNA follows: TGTGCCAGCAGTGATTCTAACAGCTATGGCTACACCTTC. V gene TRBV6-1 combines with J gene TRBJ1-2; no reliable D call. V lost 3 bases to trimming and J lost 4 bases, with 9 bases between them. Germline CDR1 MNHNS, CDR2 SASEGT. This CDR3 has 13 residues.

This clone has only one observation. This chain uses TRBV3-1 (or the pseudogene TRBV3-2) with TRBJ1-2, with TRBD1 matching over 7 bases. Germline V gene sequence: CDR1 LGHDT, CDR2 YNNKEL (reference sequence). This CDR3 contains 14 residues. The V gene end was trimmed by 4 bases and the J gene end by 4 bases; junction bases not matched to a gene: 6. CDR3 DNA: TGTGCCAGCAGCCCTCAGGGACAGAGCTATGGCTACACCTTC. Translation: CASSPQGQSYGYTF.

This clone was detected only once. This chain uses TRBV5-6 with TRBJ2-1; D unclear. Germline assignment: CDR1 SGHDT and CDR2 YYEEEE. This CDR3 is built from 13 residues. The ends were cut back, 0 bases at V and 6 bases at J, with 7 bases in the middle. CDR3 amino acids: CASSLGERNEQFF. The DNA of the CDR3 is TGTGCCAGCAGCTTGGGAGAGCGCAATGAGCAGTTCTTC.

V is TRBV5-6 and J is TRBJ2-3; 8 bases fit TRBD2. This CDR3 has 16 residues. Trimming removed 1 base from V and 5 bases from J; junction bases left unmatched: 9. Germline-derived CDR1 and CDR2 are SGHDT and YYEEEE. CDR3 protein: CASSLSLAGIRDTQYF. CDR3 nucleotides: TGTGCCAGCAGCTTGAGTCTAGCGGGTATCAGAGATACGCAGTATTTT.

The chain combines TRBV5-6 with TRBJ1-2, with D uncertain. CDR3 length equals 12 residues. The V gene lost 5 bases and the J gene lost 3 bases, with 8 bases spanning the gap. Looked up from germline, CDR1 is SGHDT and CDR2 is YYEEEE. For the CDR3, the DNA is TGTGCCAGCAGTCCCGGAGACTATGGCTACACCTTC. This codes for CASSPGDYGYTF.

The chain couples TRBV18 to TRBJ1-5; possibly TRBD1 for D (5 bases). V was cut by 6 bases and J by 0 bases, with 9 bases left in between. The germline V gene encodes CDR1 KGHSH and CDR2 LQKENI. The CDR3 consists of 14 residues. This CDR3 reads CASSQDSSNQPQHF. CDR3 DNA: TGTGCCAGCTCCCAAGACAGTAGCAATCAGCCCCAGCATTTT.

In this sample, this clone turned up once. The chain links TRBV19 to TRBJ2-7, with D maybe TRBD2 (6 bases). Trimming left V 2 bases short and J 2 bases short, with 16 bases between. The CDR3 covers 16 residues. Looked up from germline, CDR1 is LNHDA and CDR2 is SQIVND (reference sequence). The CDR3 reads CASSISPGGAAYEQYF. The CDR3 nucleotides are TGTGCCAGTAGTATATCCCCAGGAGGGGCGGCCTACGAGCAGTACTTC.

This clone has just one count. The J gene is TRBJ2-7, the V gene TRBV7-6; D not resolved. From germline, CDR1 is SGHVS and CDR2 FNYEAQ. The CDR3 has 14 amino acids. V lost 2 bases, J lost 5 bases, and 13 bases lay in between. CDR3 bases: TGTGCCAGCAGCTTAACACAGCAACCGGACGAGCAGTACTTC. It specifies CASSLTQQPDEQYF.